Shown below are 25 T cell receptor beta chains from a single sample sequenced in a study of blood T cell repertoires in COVID-19. This table comes from immunoSEQ multiplex PCR, and its TCRdb copy is limited to in-frame clones, with some not included. The profile shows 65,000 to 90,000 clones, over 80% of them singletons. Material for sequencing was peripheral blood. The source of these receptors is an elderly man with active or convalescent COVID-19.

This clone was counted a few times. The V gene is TRBV11-2, the J gene TRBJ2-3; possibly TRBD1 for D (6 bases). Trimming removed 2 bases from V and 4 bases from J, with 13 bases in between. The CDR3 extends over 15 amino acids. Germline-derived CDR1 and CDR2 are SGHAT and FQNNGV. The CDR3 nucleotides read TGTGCCAGCAGCTTATTTAACAGGGCGGCAGATACGCAGTATTTT. The encoded protein is CASSLFNRAADTQYF.

The chain couples TRBV7-2 to TRBJ1-5; 8 positions agree with TRBD1. V dropped 5 bases and J dropped 7; count of bases not matched to a gene: 4. This CDR3 has 13 residues. Germline lookup yields CDR1 SGHTA and CDR2 FQGNSA. The CDR3 DNA reads TGTGCCAGCAGCCCGGACAGGGAACAGCCCCAGCATTTT. Translated, it gives CASSPDREQPQHF.

This sequence joins TRBV10-2 and TRBJ2-7; D is possibly TRBD1 (5 bases). Germline V CDR1 and CDR2: WSHSY, SAAADI. V lost 6 bases, J lost 5 bases, and 17 bases lay in between. The CDR3 totals 14 residues. In DNA, the CDR3 is TGCGCCAGCAGACAGGAGTTACATGGCAACGAGCAGTACTTC. It encodes CASRQELHGNEQYF.

The chain joins TRBV13 to TRBJ1-2, with TRBD1 as a possible D gene (6 bases). The germline CDR1 and CDR2 sequences are PRHDT and FYEKMQ (reference sequence). V lost 0 bases and J lost 2, with 10 bases in between. The CDR3 consists of 15 residues. The CDR3 loop is CASSLGAGANYGYTF. CDR3 nucleotides: TGTGCCAGCAGCTTAGGTGCAGGGGCGAACTATGGCTACACCTTC.

Concerning this clone itself: Within the sample, other DNA sequences also encode this same CDR3. The chain joins TRBV10-3 to TRBJ2-1; 8 nucleotides line up with TRBD1. J lost 5 bases, V lost 0 bases, and 6 bases had no gene match. The CDR3 length is 16 residues. CDR1 ENHRY and CDR2 SYGVKD come from the germline V gene. This CDR3 is CAISESPGQGNNEQFF. CDR3 nucleotides: TGTGCCATCAGTGAGTCTCCAGGACAGGGAAACAATGAGCAGTTCTTC.

CDR3 coding DNA: TGTGCCAGCTTTACCGGAACCGGGAAGGGTAATGAGCAGTTCTTC. It encodes CASFTGTGKGNEQFF. The V call is TRBV2, the J call TRBJ2-1, with a tentative D call TRBD2 (5 bases). CDR3 length: 15 amino acids. V dropped 8 bases and J dropped 7 bases, with 21 bases sitting between them. Germline V lookup: CDR1 SNHLY, CDR2 FYNNEI.

CDR3 nucleotide sequence: TGCAGTGCTAGTGACGGACAGGGGGCGGGATACGAGCAGTACTTC. Amino acids: CSASDGQGAGYEQYF. The chain uses TRBV20-1 and TRBJ2-7; 11 bases are shared with TRBD1. There are 15 residues in the CDR3. CDR1 and CDR2 (germline): DFQATT, SNEGSKA (reference sequence). V trimming: 3 bases; J trimming: 4 bases; junction bases outside the gene matches: 8.

The chain joins TRBV7-8 to TRBJ2-5; weak D call: TRBD2 (5 bases). This CDR3 is 13 amino acids long. V was cut by 5 bases and J by 3 bases, with 10 bases left in between. Germline-derived CDR1 and CDR2 are SGHVS and FQNEAQ. This chain's CDR3 is CASSRGQKETQYF. DNA of the CDR3: TGTGCCAGCAGCCGAGGGCAGAAAGAGACCCAGTACTTC.

V gene TRBV28 combines with J gene TRBJ2-1, with D maybe TRBD2 (6 bases). V was trimmed by 4 bases and J by 6 bases, leaving 16 bases between them. CDR3 length: 15 residues. Germline CDR1 MDHEN, CDR2 SYDVKM. DNA for the CDR3: TGTGCCAGCAGTTCACCTGGGGGGTCTACCAATGAGCAGTTCTTC. Protein: CASSSPGGSTNEQFF.

The chain is built from TRBV7-2 and TRBJ2-7, with a possible D match to TRBD2 (6 bases). CDR3 size: 13 residues. The germline gives CDR1 SGHTA, CDR2 FQGNSA. The ends were cut back, 3 bases at V and 6 bases at J, with 12 bases in the middle. The CDR3 spells CASSLGTPFEQYF. The CDR3 bases are TGTGCCAGCAGCTTGGGGACTCCTTTCGAGCAGTACTTC.

The J gene is TRBJ1-2, the V gene TRBV5-1; D remains unclear. Germline loops: CDR1 SGHRS, CDR2 YFSETQ. This CDR3 contains 13 residues. The V end was cut by 0 bases, the J end by 7 bases, with 10 bases between. CDR3 sequence: CASSLDTTLGYTF. Written as DNA, the CDR3 is TGCGCCAGCAGCTTGGACACCACCCTTGGCTACACCTTC. Full variable domain (outside the CDR3, taken from reference TRBV5-1 and TRBJ1-2): KAGVTQTPRYLIKTRGQQVTLSCSPISGHRSVSWYQQTPGQGLQFLFEYFSETQRNKGNFPGRFSGRQFSNSRSEMNVSTLELGDSALYLCASSLDTTLGYTFGSGTRLTVV.

CDR3 amino acids: CASSRLAGELNIQYF. In nucleotides, the CDR3 is TGTGCCAGCAGTCGACTAGCGGGAGAACTAAACATTCAGTACTTC. This chain joins TRBV6-5 and TRBJ2-4, with 12 bases identical to TRBD2. V shed 5 bases, J shed 6 bases, and the junction held 5 bases outside the gene matches. The CDR3 has 15 amino acids. CDR1 and CDR2 (germline): MNHEY, SVGAGI.

The chain links TRBV6-6 to TRBJ2-7, with a tentative D call TRBD1 (6 bases). The CDR3 contains 15 residues. V was trimmed by 6 bases and J by 2 bases, leaving 17 bases between them. From germline, CDR1 is MNHNY and CDR2 SVGAGI (reference sequence). The DNA for the CDR3 is TGTGCCAGCAGGTTACAAACAGGGAGAACCTACGAGCAGTACTTC. This encodes CASRLQTGRTYEQYF.

The genes are TRBV3-1 (or the pseudogene TRBV3-2) and TRBJ2-5; TRBD2 aligns across 11 bases. V was pared by 4 bases and J by 2 bases, with 6 bases of the junction left unmatched. Germline CDR1 and CDR2: LGHDT and YNNKEL (reference sequence). The CDR3 spans 16 residues. The CDR3: CASSLGLAGLQETQYF. The CDR3 DNA follows: TGTGCCAGCAGCCTCGGACTAGCGGGCCTTCAAGAGACCCAGTACTTC.

The V and J genes are TRBV7-9 and TRBJ2-2; tentatively, D is TRBD2 (6 bases). The CDR3 has 16 residues. Trimming shortened V by 3 bases and J by 3 bases, and 14 bases separated the two germline ends. Germline V lookup: CDR1 SEHNR, CDR2 FQNEAQ (reference sequence). The DNA for the CDR3 is TGTGCCAGCAGCTTTATGAGGGACTGGTACACCGGGGAGCTGTTTTTT. Its translation is CASSFMRDWYTGELFF.

The chain employs TRBV12-3 or TRBV12-4 and TRBJ1-2, with 8 bases identical to TRBD1. With V trimmed by 5 bases and J by 6 bases, 5 bases remained unmatched. CDR3 length: 13 amino acids. CDR3 sequence (DNA): TGTGCCAGCAGTCAACAGGGGGGCAATGGCTACACCTTC. This encodes CASSQQGGNGYTF.

In this sample, this clone turned up once. The genes are TRBV4-1 and TRBJ2-2, with D uncertain. The ends were cut back, 1 base at V and 0 bases at J, with 15 bases in the middle. Germline CDR1 MGHRA, CDR2 YSYEKL. The CDR3 consists of 18 residues. The CDR3 nucleotides are TGCGCCAGCAGCCAAGTTGGTTTTGGCAGCGCGAACACCGGGGAGCTGTTTTTT. Translation gives CASSQVGFGSANTGELFF.

This clone has more than one count but fewer than ten. CDR3 protein: CASSAPGNYEQYF. The DNA of the CDR3 is TGTGCCAGCAGTGCCCCCGGTAACTACGAGCAGTACTTC. J is TRBJ2-7 and V is TRBV2; D gene ambiguous. Germline loops: CDR1 SNHLY, CDR2 FYNNEI. The CDR3 has 13 residues. V dropped 4 bases and J dropped 3 bases, with 10 bases sitting between them.

CDR3: CSGNRGNTEAFF. The CDR3 region has the DNA TGCAGCGGGAACAGGGGGAACACTGAAGCTTTCTTT. J is TRBJ1-1 and V is TRBV29-1, with 7 bases matching TRBD1. V gave up 7 bases and J gave up 1 base; unmatched junction bases: 3. In germline, CDR1 is SQVTM, CDR2 ANQGSEA. CDR3 length: 12 amino acids.

This clone was detected only a few times. V is TRBV4-1 and J is TRBJ2-7; D is perhaps TRBD2 (5 bases). The V end was cut by 0 bases, the J end by 5 bases, with 17 bases between. This CDR3 spans 16 amino acids. Germline V gene lookup returns CDR1 MGHRA and CDR2 YSYEKL. The CDR3 nucleotides are TGCGCCAGCAGCCAAGATGTCGGGGAAGGGAAAAACGAGCAGTACTTC. Its protein product is CASSQDVGEGKNEQYF.

The chain links TRBV21-1 to TRBJ2-4; the table's D call of TRBD1 was not tested on the DNA. TRBV21-1 is termed a pseudogene. The CDR3 runs 16 residues. The CDR3 spells CASSKGTGGQGVIQYF. As DNA, the CDR3 is TGTGCCAGCAGCAAAGGGACGGGAGGACAGGGTGTCATTCAGTACTTC.

The V gene is TRBV19, the J gene TRBJ1-3; D remains unclear. Germline V gene lookup returns CDR1 LNHDA and CDR2 SQIVND (reference sequence). This CDR3 region has 13 residues. Trimming pared 4 bases from V and 0 bases from J, leaving 4 bases between. CDR3 coding DNA: TGTGCCAGTAGTACCAACTCTGGAAACACCATATATTTT. Translated: CASSTNSGNTIYF.

A single count supports this clone. The CDR3 region is CASSPVGGTTQPQHF. The DNA of the CDR3 is TGTGCCAGCTCACCAGTGGGAGGGACTACTCAGCCCCAGCATTTT. The chain joins TRBV18 to TRBJ1-5; tentative D call: TRBD1 (5 bases). Germline lookup yields CDR1 KGHSH and CDR2 LQKENI. V was clipped by 2 bases and J by 6 bases, with 14 bases between them. CDR3 length: 15 residues.

This chain joins TRBV5-1 and TRBJ2-1; D perhaps matches TRBD2 (6 bases). The germline V and J ends were trimmed by 4 bases and 1 base, with 15 bases remaining between them. Germline-derived CDR1 and CDR2 are SGHRS and YFSETQ. The CDR3 covers 16 residues. The CDR3 DNA is TGCGCCAGCAGCACTCGTGGAGGGGAGTCCTACAATGAGCAGTTCTTC. Translating it yields CASSTRGGESYNEQFF.

The V and J genes are TRBV5-1 and TRBJ1-1; 7 bases align to TRBD1. V dropped 4 bases and J dropped 8; count of bases not matched to a gene: 8. This CDR3 contains 13 residues. Germline V lookup: CDR1 SGHRS, CDR2 YFSETQ. CDR3 nucleotides: TGCGCCAGCAGCGCCGGGACAGCGTTAGAAGCTTTCTTT. Its translation is CASSAGTALEAFF.